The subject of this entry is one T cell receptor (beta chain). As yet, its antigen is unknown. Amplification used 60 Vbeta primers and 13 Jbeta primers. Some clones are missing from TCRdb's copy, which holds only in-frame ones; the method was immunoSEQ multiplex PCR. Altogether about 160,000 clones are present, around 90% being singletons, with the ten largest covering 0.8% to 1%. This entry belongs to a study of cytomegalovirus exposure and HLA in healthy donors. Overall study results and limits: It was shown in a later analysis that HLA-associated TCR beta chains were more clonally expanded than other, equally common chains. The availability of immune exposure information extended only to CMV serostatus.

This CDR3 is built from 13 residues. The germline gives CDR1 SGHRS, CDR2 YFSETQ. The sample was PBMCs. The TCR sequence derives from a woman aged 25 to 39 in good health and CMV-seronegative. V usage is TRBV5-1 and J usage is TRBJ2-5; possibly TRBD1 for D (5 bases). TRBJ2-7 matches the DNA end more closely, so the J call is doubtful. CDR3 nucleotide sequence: TGCGCCAGCAGCTTGGCAGGGCGGAGCGAGCAGTACTTC. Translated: CASSLAGRSEQYF.